A single sample is the source of the 13 T cell receptor beta chains below, sequenced in a study of T cell changes during pregnancy in multiple sclerosis. Sequenced by immunoSEQ multiplex PCR; TCRdb stores in-frame clones only, minus some. The table shows 80,000 to 130,000 clones, with around 92% occurring only once. The specimen comprised peripheral blood, sampled before pregnancy. These TCRs come from a female donor with multiple sclerosis, enrolled in a pregnancy study.

The chain combines TRBV6-1 with TRBJ2-7; D possibly corresponds to TRBD1 (6 bases). Trimming took 2 bases from V and 4 from J, leaving 15 bases between them. CDR3 length: 15 residues. CDR1 MNHNS and CDR2 SASEGT come from the germline V gene. The CDR3 region has the DNA TGTGCCAGCAGTGAATGGGACACCTACTCGTACGAGCAGTACTTC. Protein sequence: CASSEWDTYSYEQYF.

The chain couples TRBV2 to TRBJ1-1; D is undetermined. Germline V gene lookup returns CDR1 SNHLY and CDR2 FYNNEI. This CDR3 has 13 amino acids. The V end was cut by 4 bases, the J end by 7 bases, with 13 bases between. The CDR3 loop is CASSASGYGEAFF. CDR3 coding DNA: TGTGCCAGCAGTGCATCGGGGTACGGTGAAGCTTTCTTT.

The chain carries TRBV27 and TRBJ2-1, with D possibly being TRBD2 (5 bases). Germline-derived CDR1 and CDR2 are MNHEY and SMNVEV (reference sequence). The V and J ends lost 4 bases and 0 bases respectively, with 13 bases between them. The CDR3 extends over 16 amino acids. CDR3 nucleotides: TGTGCCAGCAGTTCCTTCCCTAGCTACTCCTACAATGAGCAGTTCTTC. It encodes CASSSFPSYSYNEQFF.

The chain couples TRBV4-2 to TRBJ2-3; the D gene is possibly TRBD2 (6 bases). V was pared by 2 bases and J by 3 bases, with 21 bases between. Germline loops: CDR1 LGHNA, CDR2 YNFKEQ. The CDR3 is made up of 18 amino acids. CDR3 region: CASSQYLSWGEETDTQYF. The CDR3 DNA reads as TGTGCCAGCAGCCAATACCTTTCCTGGGGGGAGGAGACAGATACGCAGTATTTT.

The V call is TRBV27, the J call TRBJ2-1; 11 bases match TRBD2. This CDR3 is built from 14 residues. From germline, CDR1 is MNHEY and CDR2 SMNVEV (reference sequence). The V gene end was trimmed by 4 bases and the J gene end by 7 bases; junction bases not matched to a gene: 3. The CDR3 region has the DNA TGTGCCAGCAGTTGGGGACTAGCGGTGAATGAGCAGTTCTTC. Encoded protein: CASSWGLAVNEQFF.

This rearrangement joins TRBV19 to TRBJ1-5; D is ambiguous. The CDR3 sequence is 15 residues long. Germline V gives CDR1 LNHDA, CDR2 SQIVND (reference sequence). The V gene lost 7 bases and the J gene lost 6 bases, with 19 bases spanning the gap. The CDR3 nucleotides read TGTGCCAGTAATGATCCGGGTAGCAGAGGTCAGCCCCAGCATTTT. This codes for CASNDPGSRGQPQHF.

The V and J genes are TRBV7-2 and TRBJ1-2, with a possible D match to TRBD1 (6 bases). Germline CDR1 reads SGHTA; CDR2 reads FQGNSA. The CDR3 is 13 amino acids. V lost 4 bases and J 4 bases, leaving 10 bases between the germline ends. The CDR3 bases are TGTGCCAGCAGCTCAGGGGACGTCTATGGCTACACCTTC. Protein product: CASSSGDVYGYTF.

V usage is TRBV5-1 and J usage is TRBJ2-1; 13 positions agree with TRBD2. Trimming removed 4 bases from V and 5 bases from J; junction bases left unmatched: 15. From germline, CDR1 is SGHRS and CDR2 YFSETQ. The length of the CDR3 is 19 residues. The CDR3 loop reads CASSIDGLAGAFPDNEQFF. The CDR3 DNA reads as TGCGCCAGCAGCATCGATGGACTAGCGGGAGCCTTCCCTGACAATGAGCAGTTCTTC. The full variable domain, with the rest looked up from reference TRBV5-1 and TRBJ2-1, is KAGVTQTPRYLIKTRGQQVTLSCSPISGHRSVSWYQQTPGQGLQFLFEYFSETQRNKGNFPGRFSGRQFSNSRSEMNVSTLELGDSALYLCASSIDGLAGAFPDNEQFFGPGTRLTVL.

The chain couples TRBV11-2 to TRBJ2-7; TRBD1 agrees at 7 bases. Losses at the gene ends were 5 bases for V and 3 bases for J; bases not matched to a gene: 7. Germline V gene data show CDR1 as SGHAT and CDR2 as FQNNGV. This CDR3 has 14 residues. Here the CDR3 reads CASSPWDRLYEQYF. The CDR3 DNA reads as TGTGCCAGCAGCCCCTGGGACAGACTCTACGAGCAGTACTTC.

The genes are TRBV5-1 and TRBJ2-7, with TRBD1 matching 9 bases. Trimming at V came to 5 bases and at J to 3 bases, leaving 3 bases not matched to a gene. Per germline, CDR1 SGHRS and CDR2 YFSETQ. The CDR3 is made up of 13 amino acids. CDR3 amino acids: CASRLTGGYEQYF. The CDR3 DNA is TGCGCCAGCAGACTGACAGGGGGCTACGAGCAGTACTTC.

This chain connects TRBV9 to TRBJ2-3, with 11 bases lining up with TRBD2. V lost 1 base and J lost 2; bases outside the gene matches: 3. The CDR3 spans 16 residues. Germline values: CDR1 SGDLS, CDR2 YYNGEE. The CDR3 here is CASSVHSGRATDTQYF. DNA of the CDR3: TGTGCCAGCAGCGTACATAGCGGGAGGGCCACAGATACGCAGTATTTT.

The chain joins TRBV28 to TRBJ1-2; a weak D match, TRBD1 (5 bases). Deletions cut 3 bases from V and 2 bases from J, with 10 bases between. Per germline, CDR1 MDHEN and CDR2 SYDVKM. CDR3 length: 14 residues. CDR3 bases: TGTGCCAGCAGTTTCCGGGGGGGGAACTATGGCTACACCTTC. This sequence encodes CASSFRGGNYGYTF.

This chain connects TRBV6-1 to TRBJ2-7, with a possible D match to TRBD2 (6 bases). The CDR3 runs 14 residues. The V end lost 8 bases, the J end lost 2 bases, and 16 bases lay between the germline ends. Germline V gives CDR1 MNHNS, CDR2 SASEGT. In DNA form, the CDR3 reads TGTGCCAGCGGAGGGCAGGTCCTGGCCTACGAGCAGTACTTC. Translation: CASGGQVLAYEQYF.